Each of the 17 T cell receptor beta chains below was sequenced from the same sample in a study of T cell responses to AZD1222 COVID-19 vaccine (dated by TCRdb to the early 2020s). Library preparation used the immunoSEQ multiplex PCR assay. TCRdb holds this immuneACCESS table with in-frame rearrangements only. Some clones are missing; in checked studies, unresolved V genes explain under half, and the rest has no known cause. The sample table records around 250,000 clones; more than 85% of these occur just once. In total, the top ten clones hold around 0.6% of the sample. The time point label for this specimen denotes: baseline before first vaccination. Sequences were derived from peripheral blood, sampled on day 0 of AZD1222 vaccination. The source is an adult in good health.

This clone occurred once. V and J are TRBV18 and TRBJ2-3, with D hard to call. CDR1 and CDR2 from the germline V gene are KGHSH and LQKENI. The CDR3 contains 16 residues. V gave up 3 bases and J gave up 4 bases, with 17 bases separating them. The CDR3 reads CASSPTGRIVPDTQYF. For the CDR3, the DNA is TGTGCCAGCTCACCCACGGGCAGGATTGTTCCAGATACGCAGTATTTT.

The CDR3 coding sequence is TGTGCCAGCAGGGACCCGACCTCGAGAAACGCTGGAAACACCATATATTTT. Its translation is CASRDPTSRNAGNTIYF. This chain uses TRBV25-1 with TRBJ1-3; D gene unclear. CDR1 is MGHDK and CDR2 is SYGVNS in the germline V gene. Trimming pared 6 bases from V and 2 bases from J, leaving 20 bases between. This CDR3 is built from 17 residues.

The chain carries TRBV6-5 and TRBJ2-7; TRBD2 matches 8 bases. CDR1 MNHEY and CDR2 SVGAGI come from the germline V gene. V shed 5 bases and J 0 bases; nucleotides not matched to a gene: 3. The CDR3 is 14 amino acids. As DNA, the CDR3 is TGTGCCAGCAGTCGTAGCGGGGTCTCCTACGAGCAGTACTTC. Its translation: CASSRSGVSYEQYF.

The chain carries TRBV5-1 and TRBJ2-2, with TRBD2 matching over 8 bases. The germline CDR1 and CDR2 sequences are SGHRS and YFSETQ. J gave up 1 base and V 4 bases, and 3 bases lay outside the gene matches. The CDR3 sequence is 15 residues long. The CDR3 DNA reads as TGCGCCAGCAGCGGCGCGGGAGGGAACACCGGGGAGCTGTTTTTT. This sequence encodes CASSGAGGNTGELFF.

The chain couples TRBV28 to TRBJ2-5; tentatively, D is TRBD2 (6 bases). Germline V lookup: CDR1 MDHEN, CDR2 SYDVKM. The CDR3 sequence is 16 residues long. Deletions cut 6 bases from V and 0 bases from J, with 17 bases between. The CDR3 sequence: CASSLWGGADQETQYF. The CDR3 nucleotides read TGTGCCAGCAGCCTTTGGGGCGGGGCGGACCAAGAGACCCAGTACTTC.

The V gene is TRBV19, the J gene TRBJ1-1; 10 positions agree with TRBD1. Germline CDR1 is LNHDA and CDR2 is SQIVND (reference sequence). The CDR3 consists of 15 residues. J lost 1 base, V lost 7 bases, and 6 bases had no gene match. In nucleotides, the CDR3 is TGTGCCAGTATGCGACAGGGGGCGCGGAACACTGAAGCTTTCTTT. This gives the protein CASMRQGARNTEAFF. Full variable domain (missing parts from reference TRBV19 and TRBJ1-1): DGGITQSPKYLFRKEGQNVTLSCEQNLNHDAMYWYRQDPGQGLRLIYYSQIVNDFQKGDIAEGYSVSREKKESFPLTVTSAQKNPTAFYLCASMRQGARNTEAFFGQGTRLTVV.

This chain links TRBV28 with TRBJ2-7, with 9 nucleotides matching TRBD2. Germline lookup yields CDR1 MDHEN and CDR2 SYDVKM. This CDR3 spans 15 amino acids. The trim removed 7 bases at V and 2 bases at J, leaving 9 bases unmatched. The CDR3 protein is CASTVEASGTYEQYF. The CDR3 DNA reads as TGTGCCAGCACCGTAGAGGCTAGCGGGACCTACGAGCAGTACTTC.

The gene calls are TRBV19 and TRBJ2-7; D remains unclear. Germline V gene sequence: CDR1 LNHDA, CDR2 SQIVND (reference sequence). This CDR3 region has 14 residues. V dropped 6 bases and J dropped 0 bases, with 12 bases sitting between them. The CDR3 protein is CASRRTSSSYEQYF. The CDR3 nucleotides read TGTGCCAGTAGGAGGACGTCGAGCTCCTACGAGCAGTACTTC.

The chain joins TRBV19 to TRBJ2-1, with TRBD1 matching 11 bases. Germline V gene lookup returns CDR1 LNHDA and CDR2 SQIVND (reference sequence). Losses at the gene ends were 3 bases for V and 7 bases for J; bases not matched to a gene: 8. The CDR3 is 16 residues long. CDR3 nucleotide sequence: TGTGCCAGTAGTATCGGGTACGGGACAGGGGGTAATGAGCAGTTCTTC. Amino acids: CASSIGYGTGGNEQFF. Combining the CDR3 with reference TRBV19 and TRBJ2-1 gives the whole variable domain DGGITQSPKYLFRKEGQNVTLSCEQNLNHDAMYWYRQDPGQGLRLIYYSQIVNDFQKGDIAEGYSVSREKKESFPLTVTSAQKNPTAFYLCASSIGYGTGGNEQFFGPGTRLTVL.

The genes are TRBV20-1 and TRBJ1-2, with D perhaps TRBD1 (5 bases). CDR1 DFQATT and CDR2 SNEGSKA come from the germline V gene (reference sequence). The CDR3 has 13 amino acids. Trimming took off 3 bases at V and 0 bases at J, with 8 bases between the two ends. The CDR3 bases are TGCAGTGCTAGTGGGGGACCTAACTATGGCTACACCTTC. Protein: CSASGGPNYGYTF.

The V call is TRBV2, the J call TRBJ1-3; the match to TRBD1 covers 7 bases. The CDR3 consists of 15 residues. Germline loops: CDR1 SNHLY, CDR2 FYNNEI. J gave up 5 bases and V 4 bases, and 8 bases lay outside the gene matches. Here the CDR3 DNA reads TGTGCCAGCAGTGTACGGACAGGCTCGAGAAACACCATATATTTT. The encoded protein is CASSVRTGSRNTIYF. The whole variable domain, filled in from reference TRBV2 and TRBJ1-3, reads EPEVTQTPSHQVTQMGQEVILRCVPISNHLYFYWYRQILGQKVEFLVSFYNNEISEKSEIFDDQFSVERPDGSNFTLKIRSTKLEDSAMYFCASSVRTGSRNTIYFGEGSWLTVV.

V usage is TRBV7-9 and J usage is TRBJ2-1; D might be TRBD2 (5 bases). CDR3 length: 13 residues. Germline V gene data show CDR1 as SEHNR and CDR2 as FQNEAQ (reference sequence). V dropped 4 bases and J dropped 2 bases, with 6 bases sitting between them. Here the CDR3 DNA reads TGTGCCAGCAGCTCCGGGGCCTACAATGAGCAGTTCTTC. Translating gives CASSSGAYNEQFF. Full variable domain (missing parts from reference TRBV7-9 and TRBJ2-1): DTGVSQNPRHKITKRGQNVTFRCDPISEHNRLYWYRQTLGQGPEFLTYFQNEAQLEKSRLLSDRFSAERPKGSFSTLEIQRTEQGDSAMYLCASSSGAYNEQFFGPGTRLTVL.

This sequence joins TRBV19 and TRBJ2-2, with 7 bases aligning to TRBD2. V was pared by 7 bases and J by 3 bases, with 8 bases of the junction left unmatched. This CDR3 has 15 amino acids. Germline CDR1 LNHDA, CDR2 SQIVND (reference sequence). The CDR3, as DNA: TGTGCCAGTATGGGGAGGGGCGGCGACACCGGGGAGCTGTTTTTT. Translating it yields CASMGRGGDTGELFF.

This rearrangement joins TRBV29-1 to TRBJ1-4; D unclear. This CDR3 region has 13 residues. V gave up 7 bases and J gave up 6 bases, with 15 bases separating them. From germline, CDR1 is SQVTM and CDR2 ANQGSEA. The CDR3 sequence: CSAALGKYEKLFF. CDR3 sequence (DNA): TGCAGCGCGGCGCTGGGGAAGTATGAAAAACTGTTTTTT.

The CDR3 region is CASSPFGSGSYEQYF. The CDR3, as DNA: TGTGCCAGCAGCCCCTTCGGTAGCGGGAGTTATGAGCAGTACTTC. The rearrangement links TRBV11-1 to TRBJ2-7, with 9 nucleotides matching TRBD2. CDR3 size: 15 residues. The J segment lost 7 bases and the V segment lost 5 bases, leaving 12 bases of the junction unmatched. Germline CDR1 reads SGHAT; CDR2 reads FQDESV (reference sequence).

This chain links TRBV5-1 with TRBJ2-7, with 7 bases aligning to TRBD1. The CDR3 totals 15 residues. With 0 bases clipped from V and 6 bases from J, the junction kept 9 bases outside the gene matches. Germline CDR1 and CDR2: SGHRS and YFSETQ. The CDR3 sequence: CASSLGGTASLEQYF. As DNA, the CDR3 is TGCGCCAGCAGCTTGGGGGGGACAGCCTCGCTCGAGCAGTACTTC.

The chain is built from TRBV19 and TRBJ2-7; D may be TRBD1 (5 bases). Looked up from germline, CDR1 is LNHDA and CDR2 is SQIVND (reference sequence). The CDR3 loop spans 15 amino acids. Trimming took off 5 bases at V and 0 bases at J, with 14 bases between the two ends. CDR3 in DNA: TGTGCCAGTAGTCCGGCAGGGTTGAGCTCCTACGAGCAGTACTTC. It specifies CASSPAGLSSYEQYF.